Presented here are 19 T cell receptor beta chains from one specimen sequenced in a study of cytomegalovirus exposure and HLA in healthy donors (dated by TCRdb to the late 2010s). The library was made by the immunoSEQ multiplex PCR assay. A mixture of 60 forward primers for TCR Vbeta segments and 13 reverse primers for TCR Jbeta segments was used in the multiplex PCR. Held by TCRdb, this immuneACCESS table contains in-frame sequences only and omits some clones. Under half of the omission traces to an unresolved V gene where checked; the cause of the rest is unknown. The sample table records some 70,000 clones; roughly 66% of these occur just once. The top ten clones comprise 3% to 3.5% of the sample. The specimen was PBMCs. Receptors were obtained from a woman aged 45 to 65 in good health and CMV-seronegative.

V usage is TRBV6-6 and J usage is TRBJ2-7, with 10 positions matching TRBD2. CDR3 length: 14 amino acids. Germline V gene sequence: CDR1 MNHNY, CDR2 SVGAGI (reference sequence). The ends lost 7 bases at V and 7 bases at J; junction bases unmatched: 10. CDR3 loop: CASTLLAGWVEQYF. CDR3 nucleotides: TGTGCCAGCACCCTACTAGCGGGGTGGGTTGAGCAGTACTTC.

This clone was found a few times. The J gene is TRBJ1-3, the V gene TRBV5-1, with TRBD1 identical over 7 bases. This CDR3 has 14 amino acids. The V segment lost 4 bases and the J segment 2 bases; nucleotides outside the gene matches: 3. CDR1 and CDR2 from the germline V gene are SGHRS and YFSETQ. The CDR3 is CASSLTGPGNTIYF. DNA of the CDR3: TGCGCCAGCAGCCTGACAGGGCCTGGAAACACCATATATTTT.

In DNA form, the CDR3 reads TGTGCCAGCAGTGATACAGGGTGGAACTATGGCTACACCTTC. It translates to CASSDTGWNYGYTF. This chain connects TRBV2 to TRBJ1-2, with a weak D call TRBD1 (6 bases). Germline CDR1 reads SNHLY; CDR2 reads FYNNEI. CDR3 size: 14 residues. Trimming pared 3 bases from V and 2 bases from J, leaving 10 bases between.

Details on this clone: At one of its ends the junction is not consistent with the germline gene, which may arise from a read error. The CDR3 here is CAISQADFLPGSSYEQYF. CDR3 in DNA: TGCGCCATCAGCCAAGCCGACTTTTTACCTGGCAGCTCCTACGAGCAGTACTTC. This sequence joins TRBV4-1 and TRBJ2-7; D unclear. The germline V gene has CDR1 MGHRA and CDR2 YSYEKL. The CDR3 is 18 amino acids.

The V gene is TRBV10-3, the J gene TRBJ2-1; 14 bases fit TRBD2. Losses at the gene ends were 10 bases for V and 0 bases for J; bases not matched to a gene: 2. The germline gives CDR1 ENHRY, CDR2 SYGVKD. The CDR3 length is 15 residues. CDR3 sequence reads: CATGTSGGSYNEQFF. DNA of the CDR3: TGTGCCACGGGGACTAGCGGGGGCTCCTACAATGAGCAGTTCTTC.

This clone showed up just a few times. The gene calls are TRBV19 and TRBJ1-1; possibly TRBD1 for D (5 bases). Trimming removed 5 bases at V and 6 bases at J, with 13 bases between. The V gene's germline CDR1 is LNHDA and CDR2 SQIVND (reference sequence). CDR3 length: 13 residues. This chain's CDR3 is CASSQRGIAEAFF. The CDR3 DNA is TGTGCCAGTAGTCAGCGGGGGATCGCTGAAGCTTTCTTT.

The genes are TRBV11-2 and TRBJ2-7; TRBD1 agrees at 7 bases. Unmatched junction bases numbered 7, after V lost 1 base and J lost 4 bases. CDR3 length: 15 residues. The V gene's germline CDR1 is SGHAT and CDR2 FQNNGV. The chain's CDR3 is CASSLVNRGHYEQYF. CDR3 nucleotides: TGTGCCAGCAGCTTAGTTAACAGGGGACATTACGAGCAGTACTTC.

The rearrangement uses TRBV23-1 and TRBJ2-7; weak D call: TRBD1 (6 bases). TRBV23-1 is sorted into the ORF group, with uncertain function. V gave up 0 bases and J gave up 5 bases, with 14 bases separating them. The CDR3 has 15 residues. Here the CDR3 reads CASSQSALDSHEQYF. CDR3 bases: TGCGCCAGCAGTCAATCGGCCCTGGACAGCCACGAGCAGTACTTC.

This sequence joins TRBV11-2 and TRBJ2-3; D remains unclear. Germline loops: CDR1 SGHAT, CDR2 FQNNGV. Trimming removed 0 bases at V and 3 bases at J, with 4 bases between. This CDR3 has 13 amino acids. The CDR3 protein is CASSLDMTDTQYF. CDR3 DNA: TGTGCCAGCAGCTTAGATATGACAGATACGCAGTATTTT.

The rearrangement joins TRBV4-2 to TRBJ2-4, with 9 bases identical to TRBD1. This CDR3 has 13 amino acids. Losses at the gene ends were 3 bases for V and 7 bases for J; bases not matched to a gene: 1. Germline assignment: CDR1 LGHNA and CDR2 YNFKEQ. CDR3 DNA: TGTGCCAGCAGCCACGGGACAGGGAACATTCAGTACTTC. Translation gives CASSHGTGNIQYF.

V is TRBV9 and J is TRBJ2-5; 8 bases map to TRBD2. The germline V gene encodes CDR1 SGDLS and CDR2 YYNGEE. There are 15 residues in the CDR3. The V gene end was trimmed by 2 bases and the J gene end by 4 bases; junction bases not matched to a gene: 7. The CDR3 here is CASSVPAGAAETQYF. The DNA of the CDR3 is TGTGCCAGCAGCGTCCCAGCGGGGGCCGCAGAGACCCAGTACTTC.

The chain combines TRBV5-1 with TRBJ2-7, with D maybe TRBD2 (7 bases). V was clipped by 9 bases and J by 0 bases, with 19 bases between them. Germline CDR1 reads SGHRS; CDR2 reads YFSETQ. This CDR3 comprises 15 residues. The CDR3 spells CATSRGGGTSYEQYF. The CDR3 coding sequence is TGCGCCACCTCAAGGGGGGGCGGGACCTCCTACGAGCAGTACTTC.

The V and J genes are TRBV5-1 and TRBJ2-1; 9 bases map to TRBD2. After removal of 0 bases from V and 7 bases from J, the junction contained 2 bases not matched to a gene. The CDR3 is 14 amino acids. Germline V gene lookup returns CDR1 SGHRS and CDR2 YFSETQ. The DNA for the CDR3 is TGCGCCAGCAGCTTGGTGGCGGGAGGGAATGAGCAGTTCTTC. As protein: CASSLVAGGNEQFF.

The chain combines TRBV7-3 with TRBJ1-2; 7 bases line up with TRBD1. The CDR3 extends over 13 amino acids. The junction had 5 bases not matched to a gene; V was cut back by 2 bases and J by 8 bases. CDR1 and CDR2 (germline): SGHTA, FQGTGA. The CDR3 is CASSLDRVRGYTF. The CDR3 DNA is TGTGCCAGCAGCTTAGACAGGGTCCGAGGCTACACCTTC.

There are a few counts of this clone. The CDR3 DNA is TGTGCCAGCAGCTTAGCGGGAGGGACGGAGACCCAGTACTTC. Translated: CASSLAGGTETQYF. This rearrangement joins TRBV7-2 to TRBJ2-5; 7 nucleotides align to TRBD2. Germline-derived CDR1 and CDR2 are SGHTA and FQGNSA. The junction had 3 bases not matched to a gene; V was cut back by 0 bases and J by 5 bases. CDR3 length equals 14 residues.

V is TRBV9 and J is TRBJ2-7, with 9 positions matching TRBD2. The CDR3 is 15 amino acids. Looked up from germline, CDR1 is SGDLS and CDR2 is YYNGEE. J was trimmed by 5 bases and V by 2 bases; bases with no gene match: 8. The CDR3 DNA reads TGTGCCAGCAGCGTGAGGAGCGGGAGGATGAACGAGCAGTACTTC. It encodes CASSVRSGRMNEQYF.

The J gene is TRBJ1-1, the V gene TRBV6-4, with 7 bases identical to TRBD1. The CDR3 is 13 residues long. V was clipped by 5 bases and J by 5 bases; unmatched bases: 5. The germline CDR1 and CDR2 sequences are MRHNA and SNTAGT. Here the CDR3 reads CASSPQGETEAFF. Written as DNA, the CDR3 is TGTGCCAGCAGTCCCCAGGGGGAGACTGAAGCTTTCTTT.

In its sample, this clone is medium-sized. The gene calls are TRBV30 and TRBJ2-3; 8 bases are shared with TRBD2. Per the germline V gene, CDR1 is GTSNPN and CDR2 is SVGIG (reference sequence). V lost 6 bases, J lost 3 bases, and 8 bases stayed unmatched. This CDR3 has 14 residues. In nucleotides, the CDR3 is TGTGCCTGTAGGAGCGGGAGTGGGACAGATACGCAGTATTTT. Its translation is CACRSGSGTDTQYF.

This clone is a singleton in its sample. The chain joins TRBV6-5 to TRBJ2-5; unclear D gene. Between the trimmed V and J ends, which lost 1 base and 1 base, there was a span of 7 bases. The CDR3 contains 14 residues. Germline V gene data show CDR1 as MNHEY and CDR2 as SVGAGI. CDR3 in DNA: TGTGCCAGCAGTTACTACAGCCTCCAAGAGACCCAGTACTTC. It specifies CASSYYSLQETQYF.